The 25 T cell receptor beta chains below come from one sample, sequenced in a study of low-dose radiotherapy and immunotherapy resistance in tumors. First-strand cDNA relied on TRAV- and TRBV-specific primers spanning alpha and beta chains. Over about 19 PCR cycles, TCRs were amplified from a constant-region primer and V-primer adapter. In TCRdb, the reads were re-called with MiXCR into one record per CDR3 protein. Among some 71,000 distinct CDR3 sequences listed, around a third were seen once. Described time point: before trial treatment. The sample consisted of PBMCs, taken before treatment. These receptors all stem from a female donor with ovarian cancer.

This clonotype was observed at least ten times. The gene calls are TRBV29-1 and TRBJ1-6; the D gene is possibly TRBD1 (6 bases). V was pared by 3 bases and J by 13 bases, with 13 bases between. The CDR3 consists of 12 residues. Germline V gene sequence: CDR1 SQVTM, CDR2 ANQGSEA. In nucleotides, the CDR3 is TGCAGCGTTGATTCAGGGGTGGGTCCCCTCCACTTT. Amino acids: CSVDSGVGPLHF.

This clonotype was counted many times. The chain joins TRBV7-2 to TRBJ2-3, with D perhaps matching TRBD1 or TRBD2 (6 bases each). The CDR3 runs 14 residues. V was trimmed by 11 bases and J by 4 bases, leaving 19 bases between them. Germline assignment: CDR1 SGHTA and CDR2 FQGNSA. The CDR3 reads CAGGWTGGPDTQYF. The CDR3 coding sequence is TGTGCCGGGGGATGGACCGGGGGCCCAGATACGCAGTATTTT.

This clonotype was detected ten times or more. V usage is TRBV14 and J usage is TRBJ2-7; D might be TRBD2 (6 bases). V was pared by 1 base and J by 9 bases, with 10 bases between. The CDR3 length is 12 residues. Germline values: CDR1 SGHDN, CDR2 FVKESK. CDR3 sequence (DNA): TGTGCCAGCAGCCAAGTAAGGGAGGCGCAGTACTTC. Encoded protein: CASSQVREAQYF.

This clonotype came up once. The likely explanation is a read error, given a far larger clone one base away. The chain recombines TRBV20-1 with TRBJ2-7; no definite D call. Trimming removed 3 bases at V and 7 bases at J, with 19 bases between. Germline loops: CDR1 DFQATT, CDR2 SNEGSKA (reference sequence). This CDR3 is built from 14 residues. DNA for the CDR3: TGCAGTGCTAGTCCCCACGGACCGGAAAATGAGCAGTACTTC. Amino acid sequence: CSASPHGPENEQYF.

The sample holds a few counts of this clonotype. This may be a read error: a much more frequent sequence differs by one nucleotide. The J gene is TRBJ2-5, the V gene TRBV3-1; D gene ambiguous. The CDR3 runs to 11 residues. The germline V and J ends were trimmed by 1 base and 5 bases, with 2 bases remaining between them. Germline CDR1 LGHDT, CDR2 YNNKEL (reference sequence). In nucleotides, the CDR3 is TGTGCCAGCAGCCAAGGGGAGACCCAGTACTTC. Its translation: CASSQGETQYF.

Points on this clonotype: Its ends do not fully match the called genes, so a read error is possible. The CDR3 DNA sequence: TGTGCCAGCAGCTTAAATAGCGCGCGGGTTCGCGGGGAGCTGGTTTTT. This sequence encodes CASSLNSARVRGELVF. This rearrangement joins TRBV7-3 to TRBJ2-2, with D perhaps matching TRBD2 (6 bases). This CDR3 has 16 residues. Germline V CDR1 and CDR2: SGHTA, FQGTGA.

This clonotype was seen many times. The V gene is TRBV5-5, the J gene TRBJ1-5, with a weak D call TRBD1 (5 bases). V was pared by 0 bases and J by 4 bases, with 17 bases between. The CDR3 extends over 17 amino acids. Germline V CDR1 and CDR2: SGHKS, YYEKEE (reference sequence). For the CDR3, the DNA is TGTGCCAGCAGCTTGGTACCGGGGGAGGCGAGGAATCAGCCCCAGCATTTT. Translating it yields CASSLVPGEARNQPQHF.

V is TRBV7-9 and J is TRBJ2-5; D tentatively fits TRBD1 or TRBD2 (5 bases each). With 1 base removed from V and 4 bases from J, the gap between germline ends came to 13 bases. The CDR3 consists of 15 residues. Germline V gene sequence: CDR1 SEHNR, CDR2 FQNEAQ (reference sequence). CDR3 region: CASSLGGYGGETQYF. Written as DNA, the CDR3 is TGTGCCAGCAGCTTAGGGGGCTATGGGGGAGAGACCCAGTACTTC. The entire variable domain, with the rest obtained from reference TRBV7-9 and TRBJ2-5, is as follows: DTGVSQNPRHKITKRGQNVTFRCDPISEHNRLYWYRQTLGQGPEFLTYFQNEAQLEKSRLLSDRFSAERPKGSFSTLEIQRTEQGDSAMYLCASSLGGYGGETQYFGPGTRLLVL.

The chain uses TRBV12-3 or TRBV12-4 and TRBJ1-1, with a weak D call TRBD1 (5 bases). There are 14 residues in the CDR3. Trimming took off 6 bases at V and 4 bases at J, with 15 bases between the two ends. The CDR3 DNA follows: TGTGCCAGCAGGATCGGGACGCTGGGCACTGAAGCTTTCTTT. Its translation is CASRIGTLGTEAFF.

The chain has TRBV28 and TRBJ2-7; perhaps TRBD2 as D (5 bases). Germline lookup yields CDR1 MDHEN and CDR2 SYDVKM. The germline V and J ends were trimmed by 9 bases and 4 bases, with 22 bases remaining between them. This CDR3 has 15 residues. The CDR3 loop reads CASGRLGHGGYEQYF. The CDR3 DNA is TGTGCCAGTGGCAGGTTAGGCCATGGCGGGTACGAGCAGTACTTC.

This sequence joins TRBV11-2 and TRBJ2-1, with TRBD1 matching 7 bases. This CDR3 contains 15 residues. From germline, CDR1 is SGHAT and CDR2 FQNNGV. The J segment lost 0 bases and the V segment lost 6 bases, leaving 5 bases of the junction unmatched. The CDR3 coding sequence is TGTGCCAGCAGACAGGGACAGTCCTCCTACAATGAGCAGTTCTTC. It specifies CASRQGQSSYNEQFF.

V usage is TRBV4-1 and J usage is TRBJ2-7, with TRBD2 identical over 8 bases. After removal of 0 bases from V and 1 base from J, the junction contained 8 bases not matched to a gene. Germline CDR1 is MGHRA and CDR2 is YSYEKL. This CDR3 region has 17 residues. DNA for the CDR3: TGCGCCAGCAGCCAAGAGGTGGCGAGCGGGGGATCCTACGAGCAGTACTTC. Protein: CASSQEVASGGSYEQYF.

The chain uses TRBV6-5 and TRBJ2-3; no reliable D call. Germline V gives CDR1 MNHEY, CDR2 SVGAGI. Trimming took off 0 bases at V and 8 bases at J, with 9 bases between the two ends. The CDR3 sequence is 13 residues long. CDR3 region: CASSYSRLGTQYF. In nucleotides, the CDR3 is TGTGCCAGCAGTTACTCGCGCCTAGGTACGCAGTATTTT.

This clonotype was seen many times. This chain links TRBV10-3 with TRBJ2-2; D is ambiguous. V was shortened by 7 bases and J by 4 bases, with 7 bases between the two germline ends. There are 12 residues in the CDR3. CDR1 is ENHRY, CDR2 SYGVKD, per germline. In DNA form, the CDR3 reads TGTGCCATCACCCGCGGCACCGGGGAGCTGTTTTTT. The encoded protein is CAITRGTGELFF.

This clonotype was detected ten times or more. CDR3 nucleotide sequence: TGTGCCAGCAGCTTAGTTACAGGGGAAGGGGAGCAGTACTTC. Translating it yields CASSLVTGEGEQYF. The rearrangement joins TRBV11-3 to TRBJ2-7; TRBD1 agrees at 7 bases. The CDR3 contains 14 residues. The V gene's germline CDR1 is SGHNT and CDR2 YENEEA. After removal of 1 base from V and 7 bases from J, the junction contained 7 bases not matched to a gene.

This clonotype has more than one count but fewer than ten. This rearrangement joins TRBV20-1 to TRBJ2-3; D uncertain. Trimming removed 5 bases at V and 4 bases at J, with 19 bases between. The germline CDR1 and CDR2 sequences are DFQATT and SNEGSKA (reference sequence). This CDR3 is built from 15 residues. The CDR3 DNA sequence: TGCAGTGCTGGCCGAGCAGGTTCTGGGCCAGATACGCAGTATTTT. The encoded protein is CSAGRAGSGPDTQYF.

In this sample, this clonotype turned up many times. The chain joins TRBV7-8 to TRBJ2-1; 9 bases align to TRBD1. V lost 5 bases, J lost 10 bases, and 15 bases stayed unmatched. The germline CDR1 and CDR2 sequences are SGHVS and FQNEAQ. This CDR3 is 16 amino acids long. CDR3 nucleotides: TGTGCCAGCAGCCCGACCGGGACAGGGCTACATCGGGAGCAGTTCTTC. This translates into CASSPTGTGLHREQFF.

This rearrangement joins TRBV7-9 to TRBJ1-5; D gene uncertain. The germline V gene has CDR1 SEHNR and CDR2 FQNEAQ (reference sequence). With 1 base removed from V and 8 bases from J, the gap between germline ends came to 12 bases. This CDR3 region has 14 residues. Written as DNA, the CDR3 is TGTGCCAGCAGCTTAGGCGGGTCAGGTGAGCCCCAGCATTTT. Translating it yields CASSLGGSGEPQHF.

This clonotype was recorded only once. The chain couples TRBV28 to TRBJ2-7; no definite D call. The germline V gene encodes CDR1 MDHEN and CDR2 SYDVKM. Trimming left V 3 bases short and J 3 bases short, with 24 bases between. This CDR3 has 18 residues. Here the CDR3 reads CASSLTRPYQETHYEQYF. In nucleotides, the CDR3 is TGTGCCAGCAGTTTGACGCGGCCGTACCAAGAGACCCACTACGAGCAGTACTTC.

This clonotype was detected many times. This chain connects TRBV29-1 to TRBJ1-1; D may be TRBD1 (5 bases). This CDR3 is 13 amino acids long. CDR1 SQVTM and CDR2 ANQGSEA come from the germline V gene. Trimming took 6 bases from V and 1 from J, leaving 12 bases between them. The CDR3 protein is CSVARDGNTEAFF. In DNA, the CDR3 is TGCAGCGTGGCTCGGGACGGGAACACTGAAGCTTTCTTT.

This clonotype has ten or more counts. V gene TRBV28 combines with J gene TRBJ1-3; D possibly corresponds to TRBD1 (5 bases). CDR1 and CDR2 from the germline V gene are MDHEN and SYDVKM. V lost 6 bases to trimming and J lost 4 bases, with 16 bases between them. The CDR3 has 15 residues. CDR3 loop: CASSPNFDSGNTIYF. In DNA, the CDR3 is TGTGCCAGCAGCCCTAACTTTGACAGCGGAAACACCATATATTTT.

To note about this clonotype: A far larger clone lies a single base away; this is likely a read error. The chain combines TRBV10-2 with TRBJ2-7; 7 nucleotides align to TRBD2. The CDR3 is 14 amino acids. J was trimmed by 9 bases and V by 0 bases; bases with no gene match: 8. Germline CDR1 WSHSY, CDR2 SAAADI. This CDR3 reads CASSESTSDYAQYF. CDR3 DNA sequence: TGCGCCAGCAGTGAGTCTACTAGCGATTATGCGCAGTACTTC.

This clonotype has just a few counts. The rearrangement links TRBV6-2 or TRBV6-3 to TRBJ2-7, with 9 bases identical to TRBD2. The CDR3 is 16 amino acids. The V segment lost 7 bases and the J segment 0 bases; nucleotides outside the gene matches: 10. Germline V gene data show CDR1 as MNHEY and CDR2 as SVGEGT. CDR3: CASKLRLADDSYEQYF. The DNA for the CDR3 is TGTGCCAGCAAACTTAGACTAGCGGATGACTCCTACGAGCAGTACTTC.

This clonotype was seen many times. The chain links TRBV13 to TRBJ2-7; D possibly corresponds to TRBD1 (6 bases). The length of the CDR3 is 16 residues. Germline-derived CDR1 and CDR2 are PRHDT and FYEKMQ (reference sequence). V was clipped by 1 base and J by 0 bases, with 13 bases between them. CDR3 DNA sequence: TGTGCCAGCAGCTTAGCCCCGCGAGGGGGCTCCTACGAGCAGTACTTC. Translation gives CASSLAPRGGSYEQYF.

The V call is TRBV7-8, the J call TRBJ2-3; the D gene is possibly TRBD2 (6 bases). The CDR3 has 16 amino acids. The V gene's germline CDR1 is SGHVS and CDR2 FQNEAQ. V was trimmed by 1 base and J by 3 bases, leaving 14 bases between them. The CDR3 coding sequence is TGTGCCAGCAGCTTAGTGGGGGAAAGCGGGACAGATACGCAGTATTTT. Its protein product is CASSLVGESGTDTQYF.